This TCR beta chain derives from a study of T cell responses to AZD1222 COVID-19 vaccine. Whole-study results and caveats: Every sample of the repertoires postdated the peak T cell response. In the spike-specific TCR repertoire, nearly half reportedly target unmutated variant regions. Regions 160-218 and 743-854 held dominance among vaccine-associated CD4 TCRs, which spanned spike. Rises in breadth and depth of Spike-specific TCRs came after two AZD1222 doses.

Using immunoSEQ multiplex PCR, the repertoire was profiled, and TCRdb retains in-frame clones only, with some absent. The sample consists of over 150,000 clones, approximately 90% of them appearing once. In the case of this clone: Its antigen is not known.

This CDR3 has 15 amino acids. Germline V gene lookup returns CDR1 MNHEY and CDR2 SMNVEV (reference sequence). V lost 0 bases, J lost 5 bases, and 13 bases lay in between. The starting material was peripheral blood, obtained on day 0 of AZD1222 vaccination. This sequence originates from an adult in good health. The chain links TRBV27 to TRBJ2-5; D might be TRBD2 (7 bases). CDR3 in DNA: TGTGCCAGCAGTTTATCGATAGGGAGGGGGGAGACCCAGTACTTC. It is translated as CASSLSIGRGETQYF.